This T cell receptor beta chain emerged from a study of post-analysis software for immune sequencing data. Regarding the study as a whole: The study found TRBV5-6, TRBV5-1 and TRBV20-1 among roughly 5 TRBV segments more frequent in patients than controls.

For this clonotype: Antigen specificity is unknown.

Incorporated into the TCR beta cDNA libraries were unique molecular identifiers, which served to reduce PCR and sequencing biases. TCRdb re-called the PCR reads through MiXCR, storing one row per CDR3 protein. Of fewer than 850,000 distinct CDR3 sequences listed, about 43% are singletons. Unmatched junction bases numbered 13, after V lost 8 bases and J lost 12 bases. The CDR3 loop spans 12 amino acids. Looked up from germline, CDR1 is LNHNV and CDR2 is YYDKDF (reference sequence). Sequenced material: blood. The TCR was taken from a girl aged 10 to 17 with multiple sclerosis. The J gene is TRBJ2-7, the V gene TRBV15, with 7 bases aligning to TRBD1. DNA of the CDR3: TGTGCCACCTCCCGGGACAGAATTACGTTGTACTTC. Its translation: CATSRDRITLYF.